This TCR beta chain was profiled in a study of blood T cell repertoires in COVID-19. Background on the study: Italy, Spain and the United States were the sources of the convalescent and acute COVID-19 samples. T cells, B-cell-depleted T cells, or PBMCs supplied cDNA or gDNA.

Original analysis: The assay estimated nucleated cells by amplifying reference gene primers. TCRdb's copy holds only in-frame clones and misses some; the assay was immunoSEQ multiplex PCR. From that table come the V and J calls and clone size; the DNA was used to work out D and trimming. Here the sample spans tens of thousands of clones, around 84% being singletons. V lost 3 bases and J lost 7, with 13 bases in between. Germline V CDR1 and CDR2: MNHEY, SMNVEV (reference sequence). CDR3 length equals 14 residues. The V and J genes are TRBV27 and TRBJ1-5; a possible D gene is TRBD1 (5 bases). The material sequenced was peripheral blood. The TCR originated in a man between 65 and 79 years old with active or convalescent COVID-19. The CDR3 protein is CASSFQGYGQPQHF. The CDR3 DNA sequence: TGTGCCAGCAGTTTCCAGGGATACGGCCAGCCCCAGCATTTT.